A selection of T cell receptor beta chains follows, all from one sample in a study of beta chain features in type 1 diabetes. Generated by immunoSEQ multiplex PCR, the TCRdb table keeps only in-frame clones and is missing some. The sample lists 150,000 or so clones, 9.7% occurring once. The sequenced material came from central memory CD4+ T cells from blood. These TCRs come from a middle-aged woman in good health. Both conserved end residues are part of each CDR3. The D gene is left open where the match is weak. Clone size is shown for a subset of rows, as once, few, many or a class of expanded clone.

d_call j_call clone_size v_call cdr3_nt cdr3_aa
. TRBJ1-6 few TRBV5-4 TGTGCCAGCAGCCTCCCTTCGGGTCAGTCACCCCTCCACTTT CASSLPSGQSPLHF
. TRBJ2-4 . TRBV2 TGTGCCAGCAGTGAGGGAGGCAGGGTGGCAAAAGGGAACATTCAGTACTTC CASSEGGRVAKGNIQYF
. TRBJ1-2 . TRBV5-1 TGCGCCAGCAGCCGGACACCCGACTTAGGGGGAGGCTACACCTTC CASSRTPDLGGGYTF
TRBD1 TRBJ2-3 . TRBV5-1 TGCGCCAGCAGCTTGATAGGGGGCGCGGTGGATACGCAGTATTTT CASSLIGGAVDTQYF
. TRBJ1-6 many TRBV5-1 TGCGCCAGCAGCTTGCTTACAGAGAATTCACCCCTCCACTTT CASSLLTENSPLHF
TRBD1 TRBJ1-2 . TRBV6-6 TGTGCCAGCAGTACAGGGGGCGTATCTAACTATGGCTACACCTTC CASSTGGVSNYGYTF
. TRBJ1-5 many TRBV15 TGTGCCACCAGCAGAGATTTAATTAGCGGGGATCAGCCCCAGCATTTT CATSRDLISGDQPQHF
. TRBJ2-7 . TRBV6-1 TGTGCCAGCAGTGAGGGCGCGGGTTCCCGCGAGCAGTACTTC CASSEGAGSREQYF
TRBD2 TRBJ2-1 . TRBV11-2 TGTGCCAGCAGGCCAGCGGGGGGCCCCTACAATGAGCAGTTCTTC CASRPAGGPYNEQFF
TRBD1 TRBJ2-7 few TRBV7-9 TGTGCCAGCAGCTCGCAGGGGGCATCCGTCGAGCAGTACTTC CASSSQGASVEQYF
TRBD2 TRBJ2-1 many TRBV10-1 TGCGCCAGCGGGGACTCAGGACTAGCGGGGGATGAGCAGTTCTTC CASGDSGLAGDEQFF
. TRBJ1-6 few TRBV9 TGTGCCAGCAGCGTAGGCGGGATTAATTCACCCCTCCACTTT CASSVGGINSPLHF
. TRBJ2-2 few TRBV5-1 TGCGCCAGCAGCTTGAGAGCTCTGAACACCGGGGAGCTGTTTTTT CASSLRALNTGELFF
. TRBJ1-4 . TRBV29-1 TGCAGCGTGCGCTCTAATGAAAAACTGTTTTTT CSVRSNEKLFF
. TRBJ2-5 . TRBV5-1 TGCGCCAGCAGCCGACAGCCTCAAGAGACCCAGTACTTC CASSRQPQETQYF
. TRBJ2-5 . TRBV7-2 TGTGCCAGCAGCTTAGGGGGAGCCAACCAAGAGACCCAGTACTTC CASSLGGANQETQYF
. TRBJ2-3 few TRBV6-5 TGTGCCAGCACAGGGGATGGGACAGATACGCAGTATTTT CASTGDGTDTQYF
TRBD1 TRBJ1-1 few TRBV5-6 TGTGCCAGCAGCCCCAGGGGGCTGGTAATCACTGAAGCTTTCTTT CASSPRGLVITEAFF
TRBD2 TRBJ2-3 . TRBV27 TGTGCCAGCAGTGCGTTAGCGGGGGGGCTGGGGGATACGCAGTATTTT CASSALAGGLGDTQYF
. TRBJ1-6 many TRBV6-6 TGTGCCAGCAGTTATGAAGGGCGGGTGAATTCACCCCTCCACTTT CASSYEGRVNSPLHF
. TRBJ1-3 few TRBV13 TGTGCCAGCAGCTTATGGACAGTCTCTGGAAACACCATATATTTT CASSLWTVSGNTIYF
TRBD2 TRBJ2-7 . TRBV28 TGTGCCAGCAGTTCCGCAAGTAGCGGGGGCTCCTACGAGCAGTACTTC CASSSASSGGSYEQYF
. TRBJ2-3 . TRBV12-5 TGTGCTAGTGGTCAAAACACAGATACGCAGTATTTT CASGQNTDTQYF